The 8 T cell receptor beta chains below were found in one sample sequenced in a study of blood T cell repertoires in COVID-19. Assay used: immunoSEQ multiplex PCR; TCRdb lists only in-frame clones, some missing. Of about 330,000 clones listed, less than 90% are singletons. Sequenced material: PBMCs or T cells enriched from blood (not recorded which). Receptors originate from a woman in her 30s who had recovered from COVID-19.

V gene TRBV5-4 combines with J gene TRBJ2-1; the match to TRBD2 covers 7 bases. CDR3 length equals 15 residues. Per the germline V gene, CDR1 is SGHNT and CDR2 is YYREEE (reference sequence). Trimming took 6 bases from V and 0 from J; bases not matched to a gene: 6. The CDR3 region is CASIPGGGSYNEQFF. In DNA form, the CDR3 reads TGTGCCAGCATCCCCGGCGGGGGCTCCTACAATGAGCAGTTCTTC.

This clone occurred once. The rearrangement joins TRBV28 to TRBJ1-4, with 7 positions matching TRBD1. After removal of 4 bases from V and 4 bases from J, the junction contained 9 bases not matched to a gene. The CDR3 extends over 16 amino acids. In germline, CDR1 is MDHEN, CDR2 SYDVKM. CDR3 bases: TGTGCCAGCAGTTGGGTCGGGACAGAGAGTAATGAAAAACTGTTTTTT. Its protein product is CASSWVGTESNEKLFF.

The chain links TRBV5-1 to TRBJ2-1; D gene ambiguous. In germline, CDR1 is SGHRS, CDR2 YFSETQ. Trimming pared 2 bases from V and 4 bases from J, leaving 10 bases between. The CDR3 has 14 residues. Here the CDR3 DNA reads TGCGCCAGCAGCTTAAGTCAGGCTTACAATGAGCAGTTCTTC. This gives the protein CASSLSQAYNEQFF.

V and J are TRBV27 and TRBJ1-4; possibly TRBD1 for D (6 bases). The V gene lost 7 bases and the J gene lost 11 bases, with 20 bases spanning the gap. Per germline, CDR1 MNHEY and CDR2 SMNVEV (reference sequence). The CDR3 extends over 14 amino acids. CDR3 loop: CASTTGGGARKLFF. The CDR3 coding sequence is TGTGCCAGCACCACGGGAGGGGGAGCGCGGAAACTGTTTTTT.

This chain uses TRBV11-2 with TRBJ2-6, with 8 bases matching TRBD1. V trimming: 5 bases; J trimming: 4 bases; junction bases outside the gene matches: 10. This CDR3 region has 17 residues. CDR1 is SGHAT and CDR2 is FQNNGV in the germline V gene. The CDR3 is CASSPFQGALGANVLTF. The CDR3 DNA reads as TGTGCCAGCAGCCCCTTCCAGGGGGCTTTGGGGGCCAACGTCCTGACTTTC.

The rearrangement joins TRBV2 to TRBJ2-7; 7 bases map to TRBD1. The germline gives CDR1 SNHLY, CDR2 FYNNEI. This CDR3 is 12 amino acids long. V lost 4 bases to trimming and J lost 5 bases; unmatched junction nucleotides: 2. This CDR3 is CASSAGGHEQYF. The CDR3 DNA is TGTGCCAGCAGTGCAGGGGGTCACGAGCAGTACTTC.

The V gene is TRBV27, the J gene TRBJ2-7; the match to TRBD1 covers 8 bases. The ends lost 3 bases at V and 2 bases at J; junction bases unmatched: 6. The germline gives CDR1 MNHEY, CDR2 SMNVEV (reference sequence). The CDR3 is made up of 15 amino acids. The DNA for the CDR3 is TGTGCCAGCAGTTTGTCCGGGACAGGTGCCTACGAGCAGTACTTC. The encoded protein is CASSLSGTGAYEQYF.

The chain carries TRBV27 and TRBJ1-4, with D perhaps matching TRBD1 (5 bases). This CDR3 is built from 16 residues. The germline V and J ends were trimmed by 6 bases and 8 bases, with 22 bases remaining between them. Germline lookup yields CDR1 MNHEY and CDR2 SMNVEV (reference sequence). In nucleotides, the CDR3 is TGTGCCAGCAGCTCCCTACAGGAAGGGCGGGGAGAAAAACTGTTTTTT. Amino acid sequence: CASSSLQEGRGEKLFF.